Detailed here is one T cell receptor beta chain. Its cognate antigen is unknown. The J segment lost 2 bases and the V segment lost 6 bases, leaving 8 bases of the junction unmatched. CDR3 length equals 16 residues. Germline loops: CDR1 SGHRS, CDR2 YFSETQ. The data were obtained in a study of cytomegalovirus exposure and HLA in healthy donors. Study findings and constraints: A few CMV-associated chains proved CMV antigen-specific in vitro.

The primer mix had 60 Vbeta and 13 Jbeta primers. Sequencing used immunoSEQ multiplex PCR; TCRdb keeps in-frame clones, though not all of them. The sample lists about 94,000 clones, around 84% occurring once. This TCR was recovered from a human donor in good health. The rearrangement joins TRBV5-1 to TRBJ2-2; TRBD1 aligns across 9 bases. What was sequenced was PBMCs. The CDR3 region is CASTLNRGRNTGELFF. The CDR3, as DNA: TGCGCCAGCACCTTAAACAGGGGGCGCAACACCGGGGAGCTGTTTTTT.